The source of this T cell receptor (beta chain) is a study of shared clonotypes between healthy human individuals. V was shortened by 5 bases and J by 6 bases, with 17 bases between the two germline ends. Germline CDR1 MNHEY, CDR2 SMNVEV (reference sequence). There are 15 residues in the CDR3. Sequencing was performed with immunoSEQ multiplex PCR; in TCRdb, only in-frame clones are kept and a portion is missing. The sample lists about 490,000 clones; 76% were seen once. The source is a woman aged 40-49 years in good health. Some clones in this sample may be carry-over from other donors' samples. Sequencing was performed on PBMCs. This rearrangement joins TRBV27 to TRBJ2-4, with D maybe TRBD1 (7 bases). The CDR3 DNA reads as TGTGCCAGCAGTCTACAGGGGTTCGGGGGAAACATTCAGTACTTC. Translating gives CASSLQGFGGNIQYF.